Below, one TCR beta chain is given with its context. Antigen specificity is unknown. The sample is drawn from a study of a mutant IDH1 vaccine in newly diagnosed glioma. Study background: Of treated patients, roughly 62% were men and approximately 40% women, averaging roughly 40 years. Every participant had undergone radiotherapy, temozolomide, or both before, and most underwent both.

Here immunoSEQ multiplex PCR was the method, and the copy in TCRdb shows in-frame clones only, minus some. The sample lists some 90,000 clones, roughly 80% occurring once. Points from the study as a whole: The vaccine induced immune responses, and these occurred in more than 80% of patients.

Trimming took off 5 bases at V and 4 bases at J, with 17 bases between the two ends. In germline, CDR1 is GTSNPN, CDR2 SVGIG (reference sequence). This CDR3 spans 14 amino acids. Time point defined: baseline, week 1 (first vaccination visit). The treatment: pre-vaccination baseline after standard-of-care therapy. The receptor's source is a man between 40 and 49 years old with glioma. Some clones in this sample may be carry-over from other donors' samples. The chain couples TRBV30 to TRBJ1-2; perhaps TRBD1 as D (5 bases). The source material was PBMCs, sampled from a glioma patient treated with radiotherapy, temozolomide or both. CDR3 region: CAWGTGLQPYGYTF. DNA of the CDR3: TGTGCCTGGGGGACCGGGTTACAGCCCTATGGCTACACCTTC.